The clone carrying this T cell receptor beta chain showed up just a few times. Its antigen is unidentified. Every patient relapsed after autologous stem cell transplantation, and brentuximab vedotin exposure varied. The CDR3 is 16 residues long. V was trimmed by 2 bases and J by 3 bases, leaving 15 bases between them. Germline CDR1 is LNHDA and CDR2 is SQIVND (reference sequence). Sequencing was performed with immunoSEQ multiplex PCR; in TCRdb, only in-frame clones are kept and a portion is missing. The data show 9,000 to 13,000 clones, 80% seen once. This specimen belongs to a study of PD-1 blockade in classical Hodgkin lymphoma. Findings and caveats of the study: Prior to therapy, complete responders displayed diversity much like that of newly diagnosed patients. Undefined causes, possibly disease activity or prior therapy, underlie the repertoire differences. Any patient who commenced nivolumab under 1 year after ASCT was excluded. By cycle point C4D1, TCR diversity had risen significantly in CD4+ cells (but not CD8+ cells).

J is TRBJ2-3 and V is TRBV19, with a weak D call TRBD2 (6 bases). The sequenced sample was peripheral blood mononuclear cells (PBMCs), obtained before the second cycle of nivolumab. The TCR was taken from a human donor with classical Hodgkin lymphoma. The CDR3 reads CASSIMAGGGTDTQYF. The DNA for the CDR3 is TGTGCCAGTAGTATAATGGCAGGTGGGGGGACAGATACGCAGTATTTT.